Presented here are 13 T cell receptor beta chains from one specimen sequenced in a study of blood T cell repertoires in COVID-19. The assay was immunoSEQ multiplex PCR, and TCRdb's table has in-frame clones only and misses some. Of under 85,000 clones in the sample, over 70% are singletons; the top ten hold over 8.5%. Sequencing was carried out using peripheral blood. All receptors come from a middle-aged man with acute or convalescent COVID-19.

The chain has TRBV29-1 and TRBJ2-7, with a weak D call TRBD1 (6 bases). V gave up 1 base and J gave up 2 bases, with 18 bases separating them. The germline CDR1 and CDR2 sequences are SQVTM and ANQGSEA. CDR3 length: 16 amino acids. The CDR3 DNA follows: TGCAGCGTTGAAGCTCCGGGACACTATCATCCCTACGAGCAGTACTTC. Translated: CSVEAPGHYHPYEQYF.

V gene TRBV4-1 combines with J gene TRBJ2-7; 7 bases are a match to TRBD1. CDR1 MGHRA and CDR2 YSYEKL come from the germline V gene. The CDR3 totals 16 residues. The trim removed 2 bases at V and 7 bases at J, leaving 14 bases unmatched. The CDR3 DNA is TGCGCCAGCAGCCAACTCCCCCTCCAACAGGGGTTTGAGCAGTACTTC. Its translation: CASSQLPLQQGFEQYF.

This chain uses TRBV2 with TRBJ1-6; 8 bases align to TRBD1. The CDR3 runs 15 residues. Germline V gene sequence: CDR1 SNHLY, CDR2 FYNNEI. V lost 3 bases and J lost 7; bases outside the gene matches: 5. The CDR3 sequence: CASSDRTGRNSPLHF. The CDR3 DNA reads as TGTGCCAGCAGTGATAGGACAGGGAGAAATTCACCCCTCCACTTT.

This rearrangement joins TRBV5-1 to TRBJ1-5, with D tentatively TRBD1 (6 bases). The CDR3 has 14 amino acids. Deletions cut 4 bases from V and 7 bases from J, with 15 bases between. Germline lookup yields CDR1 SGHRS and CDR2 YFSETQ. The CDR3 loop reads CASSEGQPLQPQHF. In DNA, the CDR3 is TGCGCCAGCAGCGAGGGACAACCCTTACAGCCCCAGCATTTT.

This clone occurred a few times. The rearrangement uses TRBV19 and TRBJ1-3; no reliable D call. The CDR3 totals 14 residues. The V gene lost 3 bases and the J gene lost 4 bases, with 10 bases spanning the gap. Germline V CDR1 and CDR2: LNHDA, SQIVND (reference sequence). The CDR3 here is CASSIGMLGNTIYF. The CDR3 DNA reads TGTGCCAGTAGTATCGGGATGTTGGGAAACACCATATATTTT.

The rearrangement links TRBV27 to TRBJ2-5; TRBD2 matches 12 bases. J lost 2 bases, V lost 6 bases, and 4 bases had no gene match. CDR1 is MNHEY, CDR2 SMNVEV, per germline (reference sequence). The CDR3 is 15 amino acids. This CDR3 is CASSPTSGRQETQYF. CDR3 bases: TGTGCCAGCAGCCCGACTAGCGGGAGACAAGAGACCCAGTACTTC.

The chain recombines TRBV4-2 with TRBJ1-1; D not resolved. The germline CDR1 and CDR2 sequences are LGHNA and YNFKEQ. V dropped 4 bases and J dropped 0 bases, with 6 bases sitting between them. The CDR3 is made up of 13 amino acids. The CDR3 loop is CASSPKLNTEAFF. DNA for the CDR3: TGTGCCAGCAGCCCAAAGCTGAACACTGAAGCTTTCTTT.

This clone has only a few counts. The rearrangement links TRBV20-1 to TRBJ1-2, with 9 bases identical to TRBD1. This CDR3 comprises 10 residues. Germline lookup yields CDR1 DFQATT and CDR2 SNEGSKA (reference sequence). DNA for the CDR3: TGCAGGGGACAGGGATATGGCTACACCTTC. As protein: CRGQGYGYTF.

V usage is TRBV3-1 (or the pseudogene TRBV3-2) and J usage is TRBJ2-7; tentatively, D is TRBD1 (6 bases). The CDR3 length is 17 residues. Germline loops: CDR1 LGHDT, CDR2 YNNKEL (reference sequence). V gave up 0 bases and J gave up 0 bases, with 15 bases separating them. The CDR3 nucleotides read TGTGCCAGCAGCCAAGAAGGGGGACGTCGAAGCTCCTACGAGCAGTACTTC. As protein: CASSQEGGRRSSYEQYF.

The chain uses TRBV19 and TRBJ2-5, with D possibly matching TRBD1 (5 bases). Germline CDR1 and CDR2: LNHDA and SQIVND (reference sequence). The CDR3 loop spans 15 amino acids. Trimming left V 3 bases short and J 8 bases short, with 19 bases between. The CDR3 loop reads CASSIASRQGGTQYF. For the CDR3, the DNA is TGTGCCAGTAGTATTGCCTCCCGGCAGGGCGGAACCCAGTACTTC.

CDR3: CASSTDTGKGKERSYGYTF. In DNA, the CDR3 is TGTGCCAGCAGTACAGACACAGGAAAGGGAAAGGAACGATCCTATGGCTACACCTTC. The V and J genes are TRBV2 and TRBJ1-2; D perhaps matches TRBD1 (5 bases). V shed 5 bases and J shed 4 bases, with 29 bases lying between them. This CDR3 has 19 amino acids. CDR1 SNHLY and CDR2 FYNNEI come from the germline V gene.

The rearrangement joins TRBV5-3 to TRBJ1-1; possible D gene TRBD1, 5 bases. TRBV5-3 is marked as an open reading frame, function uncertain. The CDR3 consists of 15 residues. The germline V and J ends were trimmed by 0 bases and 1 base, with 10 bases remaining between them. This chain's CDR3 is CARSLVGHWNTEAFF. Here the CDR3 DNA reads TGTGCCAGAAGCTTGGTAGGACACTGGAACACTGAAGCTTTCTTT.

The J gene is TRBJ2-7, the V gene TRBV6-1; the D gene is possibly TRBD1 (5 bases). The CDR3 is 11 amino acids. CDR1 is MNHNS and CDR2 is SASEGT in the germline V gene. Between the trimmed V and J ends, which lost 2 bases and 11 bases, there was a span of 10 bases. Here the CDR3 DNA reads TGTGCCAGCAGTGAATCAGGGAAGGAGTACTTC. Amino acids: CASSESGKEYF.